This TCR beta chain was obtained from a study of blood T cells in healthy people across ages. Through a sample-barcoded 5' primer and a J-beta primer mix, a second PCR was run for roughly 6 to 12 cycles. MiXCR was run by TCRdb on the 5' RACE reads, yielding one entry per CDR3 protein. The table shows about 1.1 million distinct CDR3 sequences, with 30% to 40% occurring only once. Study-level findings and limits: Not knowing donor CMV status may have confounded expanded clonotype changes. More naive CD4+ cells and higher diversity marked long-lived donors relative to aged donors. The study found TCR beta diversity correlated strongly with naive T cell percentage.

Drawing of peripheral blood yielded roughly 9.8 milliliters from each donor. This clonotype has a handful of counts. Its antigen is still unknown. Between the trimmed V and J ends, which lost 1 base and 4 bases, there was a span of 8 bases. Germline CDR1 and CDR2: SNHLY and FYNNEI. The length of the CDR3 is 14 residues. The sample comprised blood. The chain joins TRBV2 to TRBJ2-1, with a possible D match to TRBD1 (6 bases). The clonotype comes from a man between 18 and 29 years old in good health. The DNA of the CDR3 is TGTGCCAGCAGTGAAGGGGGGCGTTACAATGAGCAGTTCTTC. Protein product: CASSEGGRYNEQFF.